The present T cell receptor beta chain was sequenced within a study of cytomegalovirus exposure and HLA in healthy donors (dated by TCRdb to 2017 to 2019). Turning to the overall study: According to a later analysis, the 120 or so validation repertoires were produced on the same platform as the 600 to 850 repertoires of the first cohort. A separate validation cohort of approximately 130 different subjects was used in addition to the approximately 610-subject first cohort. High-throughput TCR immunosequencing, statistical association of individual TCRs with disease status, and machine learning were combined to predict cytomegalovirus infection status. The aim of the study was to test whether cataloging public T cell receptors could identify signatures of past pathogen exposure. What the research found in general, with its limitations: Of the cluster scores, approximately 95% were above 0 in a later analysis, which found that TCRs clustered in the first cohort also tended to co-occur in the 120 validation repertoires. The authors suggested that the approach could potentially be generalized to other disease states and immunological phenotypes. In vitro tests confirmed that a few of the cytomegalovirus-associated TCR beta chains recognize cytomegalovirus antigens. The study listed 150 to 200 TCR beta chains as associated with cytomegalovirus. Most TCR sequences were observed very rarely across donors, whereas some public TCRs were present in many individuals. In both the original and validation cohorts, the classifier was reported to diagnose cytomegalovirus status with high specificity and sensitivity. A later analysis had no HLA typing for the validation cohort, so co-occurrence there was scored across all 120 repertoires.

Of note for this clone: What antigen it recognizes has not been identified. Base quality data are lacking; no much larger clone is found one base away.

Receptor libraries were prepared by the immunoSEQ multiplex PCR assay. In the paper's pipeline: A statistical classification framework was built for diagnosing cytomegalovirus status from the catalog of TCR beta chain sequences. Not all clones reach the TCRdb copy of this immuneACCESS table, which keeps in-frame sequences only. Checked studies attribute under half of the gap to unresolved V genes and leave the rest unexplained. V, J and clone size are taken as reported in that table, and D and trimming were inferred from the DNA itself. This sample holds under 150,000 clones; about 83% were observed only once. The ten largest clonotypes hold 1.4% of the sample. The donors belonged to the validation cohort of about 120 subjects, which was separate from the approximately 700-subject first cohort. CDR1 and CDR2 were assigned from the germline V gene as MGHRA and YSYEKL. The CDR3 contains 13 residues, cysteine and phenylalanine counted. This entry keeps only the CDR3 DNA: 39 bases, framed from base 1. V and J lose 0 bases and 8 bases, and a span of 8 bases separates them.

The source material was PBMCs. This sequence was found in a woman in her 30s in good health and CMV-seronegative. The sequence links TRBV4-1 to TRBJ1-3; a confident D gene designation cannot be given. CDR3 sequence: CASSQDRSYTIYF. The nucleotide sequence reads TGCGCCAGCAGCCAAGATCGGTCGTACACCATATATTTT.